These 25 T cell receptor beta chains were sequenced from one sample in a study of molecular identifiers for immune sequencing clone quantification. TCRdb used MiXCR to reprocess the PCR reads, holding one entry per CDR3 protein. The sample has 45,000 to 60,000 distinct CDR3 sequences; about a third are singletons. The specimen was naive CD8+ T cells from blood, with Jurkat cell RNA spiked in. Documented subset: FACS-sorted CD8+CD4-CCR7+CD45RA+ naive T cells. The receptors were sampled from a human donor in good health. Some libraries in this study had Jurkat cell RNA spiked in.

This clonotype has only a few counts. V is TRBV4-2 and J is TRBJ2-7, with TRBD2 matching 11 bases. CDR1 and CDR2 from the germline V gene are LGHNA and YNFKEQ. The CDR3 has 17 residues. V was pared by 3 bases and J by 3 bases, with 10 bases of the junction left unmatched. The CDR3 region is CASSHTRPSGRHYEQYF. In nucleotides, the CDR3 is TGTGCCAGCAGCCACACGCGACCTAGCGGGAGGCACTACGAGCAGTACTTC.

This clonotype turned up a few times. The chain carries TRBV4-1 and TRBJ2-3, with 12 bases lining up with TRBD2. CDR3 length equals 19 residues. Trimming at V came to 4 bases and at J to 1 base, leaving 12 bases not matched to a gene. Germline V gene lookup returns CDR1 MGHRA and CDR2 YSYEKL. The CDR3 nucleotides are TGCGCCAGCAGCCCCCGACTAGCGGGAGCTATGGTGGGCACAGATACGCAGTATTTT. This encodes CASSPRLAGAMVGTDTQYF.

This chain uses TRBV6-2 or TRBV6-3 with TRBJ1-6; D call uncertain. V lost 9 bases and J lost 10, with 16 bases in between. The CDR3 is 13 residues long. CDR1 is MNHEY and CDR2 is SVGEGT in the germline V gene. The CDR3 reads CASTDGSASPLHF. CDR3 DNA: TGTGCCAGTACCGACGGTTCAGCCTCACCCCTCCACTTT.

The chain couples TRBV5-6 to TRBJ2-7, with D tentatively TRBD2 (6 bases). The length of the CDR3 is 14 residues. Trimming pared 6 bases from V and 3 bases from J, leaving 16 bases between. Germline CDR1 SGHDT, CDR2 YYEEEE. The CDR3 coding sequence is TGTGCCAGCAACGACCGGGACTTCATCTACGAGCAGTACTTC. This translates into CASNDRDFIYEQYF.

CDR3 amino acids: CASSRDWSSYEQYF. CDR3 nucleotides: TGTGCCAGCAGCCGGGACTGGAGCTCCTACGAGCAGTACTTC. This chain joins TRBV5-6 and TRBJ2-7; D might be TRBD2 (6 bases). This CDR3 has 14 amino acids. The germline CDR1 and CDR2 sequences are SGHDT and YYEEEE. The germline V and J ends were trimmed by 4 bases and 0 bases, with 11 bases remaining between them.

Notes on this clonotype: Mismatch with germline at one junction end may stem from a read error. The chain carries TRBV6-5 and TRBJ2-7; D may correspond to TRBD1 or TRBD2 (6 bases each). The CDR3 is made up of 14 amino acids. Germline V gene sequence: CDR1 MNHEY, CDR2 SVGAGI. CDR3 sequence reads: CASGYAEGAYEQYF. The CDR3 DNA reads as TGTGCCAGCGGTTACGCGGAGGGGGCCTACGAGCAGTACTTC.

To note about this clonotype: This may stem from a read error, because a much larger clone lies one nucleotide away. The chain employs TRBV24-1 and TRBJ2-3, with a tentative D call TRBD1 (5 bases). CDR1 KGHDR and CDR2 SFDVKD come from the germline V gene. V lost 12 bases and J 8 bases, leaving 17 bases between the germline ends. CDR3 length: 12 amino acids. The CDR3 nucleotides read TGTGCCTCCCAGGGTGGCGCAGGTACGCAGTATTTT. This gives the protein CASQGGAGTQYF.

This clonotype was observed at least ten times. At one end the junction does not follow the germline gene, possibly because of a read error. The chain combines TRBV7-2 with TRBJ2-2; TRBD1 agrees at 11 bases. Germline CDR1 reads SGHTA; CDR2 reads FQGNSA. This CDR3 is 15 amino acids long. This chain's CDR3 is CASSPRDRGGGELFF. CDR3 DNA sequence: TGTGCTAGCAGCCCCCGGGACAGGGGGGGTGGGGAGCTGTTTTTT.

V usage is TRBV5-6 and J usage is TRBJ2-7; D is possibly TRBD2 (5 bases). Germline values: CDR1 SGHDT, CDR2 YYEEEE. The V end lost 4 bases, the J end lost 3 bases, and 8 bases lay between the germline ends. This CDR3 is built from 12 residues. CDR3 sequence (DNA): TGTGCCAGCAGCGCCGGGGTCTACGAGCAGTACTTC. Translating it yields CASSAGVYEQYF. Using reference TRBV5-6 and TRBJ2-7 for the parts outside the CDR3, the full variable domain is DAGVTQSPTHLIKTRGQQVTLRCSPKSGHDTVSWYQQALGQGPQFIFQYYEEEERQRGNFPDRFSGHQFPNYSSELNVNALLLGDSALYLCASSAGVYEQYFGPGTRLTVT.

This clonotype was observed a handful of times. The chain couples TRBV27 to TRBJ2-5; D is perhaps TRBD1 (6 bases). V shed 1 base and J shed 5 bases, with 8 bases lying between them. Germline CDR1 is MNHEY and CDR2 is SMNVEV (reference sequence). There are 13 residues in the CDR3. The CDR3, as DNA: TGTGCCAGCAGTTTATTGCAGGGGGAGACCCAGTACTTC. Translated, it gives CASSLLQGETQYF.

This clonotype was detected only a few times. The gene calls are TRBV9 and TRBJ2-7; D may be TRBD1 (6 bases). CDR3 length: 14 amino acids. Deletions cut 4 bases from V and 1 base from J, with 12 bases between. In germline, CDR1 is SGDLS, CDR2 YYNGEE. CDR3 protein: CASSLTTGSYEQYF. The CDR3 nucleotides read TGTGCCAGCAGCTTAACCACAGGGTCCTACGAGCAGTACTTC.

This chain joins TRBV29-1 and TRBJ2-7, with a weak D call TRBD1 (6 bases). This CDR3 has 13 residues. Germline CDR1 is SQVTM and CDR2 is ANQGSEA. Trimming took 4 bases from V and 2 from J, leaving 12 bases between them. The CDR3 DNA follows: TGCAGCGTTGCGGACAGTACGCCCTACGAGCAGTACTTC. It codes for CSVADSTPYEQYF.

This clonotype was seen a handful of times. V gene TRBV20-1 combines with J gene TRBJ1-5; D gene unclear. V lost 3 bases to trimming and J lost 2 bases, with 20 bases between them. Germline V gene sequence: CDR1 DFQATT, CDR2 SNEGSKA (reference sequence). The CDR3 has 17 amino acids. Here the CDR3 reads CSARLGKAFGRNQPQHF. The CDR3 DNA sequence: TGCAGTGCTAGGTTAGGAAAGGCTTTTGGGCGCAATCAGCCCCAGCATTTT.

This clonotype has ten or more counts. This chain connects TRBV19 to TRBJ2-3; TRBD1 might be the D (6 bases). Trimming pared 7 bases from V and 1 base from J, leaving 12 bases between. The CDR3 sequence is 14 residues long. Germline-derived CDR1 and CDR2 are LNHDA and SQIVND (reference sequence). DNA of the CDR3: TGTGCCAGTACCTCCGGGACACGCACAGATACGCAGTATTTT. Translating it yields CASTSGTRTDTQYF.

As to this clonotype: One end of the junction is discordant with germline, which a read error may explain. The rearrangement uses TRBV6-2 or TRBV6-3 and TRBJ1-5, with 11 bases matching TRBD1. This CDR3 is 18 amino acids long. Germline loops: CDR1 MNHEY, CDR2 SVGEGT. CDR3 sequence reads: CASSYVRDRGSSNRPQHF. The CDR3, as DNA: TGTGCCAGCAGTTACGTACGGGACAGGGGGAGTAGCAATCGGCCCCAGCATTTT.

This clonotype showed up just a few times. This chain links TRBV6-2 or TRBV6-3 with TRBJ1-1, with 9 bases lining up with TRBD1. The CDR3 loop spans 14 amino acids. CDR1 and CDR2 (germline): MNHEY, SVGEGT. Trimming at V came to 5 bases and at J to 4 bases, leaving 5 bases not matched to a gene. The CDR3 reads CASSPTGGLTEAFF. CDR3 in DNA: TGTGCCAGCAGTCCCACAGGGGGCCTCACTGAAGCTTTCTTT.

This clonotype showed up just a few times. The CDR3 DNA follows: TGCAGTGCTAGAGAACGACAGGGTGCCACAGATACGCAGTATTTT. This gives the protein CSARERQGATDTQYF. The chain couples TRBV20-1 to TRBJ2-3; the match to TRBD1 covers 7 bases. V lost 0 bases to trimming and J lost 2 bases; unmatched junction nucleotides: 5. The CDR3 sequence is 15 residues long. CDR1 is DFQATT, CDR2 SNEGSKA, per germline (reference sequence).

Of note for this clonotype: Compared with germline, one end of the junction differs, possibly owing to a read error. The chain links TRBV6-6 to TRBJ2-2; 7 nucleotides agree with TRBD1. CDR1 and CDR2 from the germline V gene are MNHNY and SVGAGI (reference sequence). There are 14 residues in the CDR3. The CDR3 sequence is CASSYTDRAGELIF. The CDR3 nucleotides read TGTGCCAGCAGTTACACAGACAGGGCCGGGGAGCTGATTTTT.

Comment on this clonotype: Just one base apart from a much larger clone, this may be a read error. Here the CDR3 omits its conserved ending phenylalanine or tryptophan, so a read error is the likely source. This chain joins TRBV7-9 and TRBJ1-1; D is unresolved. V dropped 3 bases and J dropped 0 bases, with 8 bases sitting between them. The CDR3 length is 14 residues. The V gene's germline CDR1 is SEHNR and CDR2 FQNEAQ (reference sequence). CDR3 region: CASSFSGMNTEAFS. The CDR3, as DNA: TGTGCCAGCAGCTTCAGTGGGATGAACACTGAAGCTTTCTCT.

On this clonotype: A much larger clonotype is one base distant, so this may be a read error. CDR3 nucleotides: TGTGCCAGCAGTTTATCCACGGTCCCAGATACGCAGTATTTT. Amino acid sequence: CASSLSTVPDTQYF. The chain links TRBV12-3 or TRBV12-4 to TRBJ2-3; D is ambiguous. Trimming removed 2 bases at V and 4 bases at J, with 10 bases between. CDR3 length equals 14 residues.

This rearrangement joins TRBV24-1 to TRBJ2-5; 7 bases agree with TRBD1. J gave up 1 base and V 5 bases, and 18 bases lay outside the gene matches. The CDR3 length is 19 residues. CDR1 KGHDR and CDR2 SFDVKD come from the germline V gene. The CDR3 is CATSVSGAWGRGRQETQYF. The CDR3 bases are TGTGCCACCAGTGTTTCAGGGGCCTGGGGAAGGGGGCGCCAAGAGACCCAGTACTTC.

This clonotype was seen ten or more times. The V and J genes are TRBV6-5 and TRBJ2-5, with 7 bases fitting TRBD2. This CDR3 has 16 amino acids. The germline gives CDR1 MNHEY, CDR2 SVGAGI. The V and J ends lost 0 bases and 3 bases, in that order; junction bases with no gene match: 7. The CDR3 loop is CASSYSGEGREETQYF. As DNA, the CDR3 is TGTGCCAGCAGTTACTCGGGGGAGGGCCGGGAAGAGACCCAGTACTTC.

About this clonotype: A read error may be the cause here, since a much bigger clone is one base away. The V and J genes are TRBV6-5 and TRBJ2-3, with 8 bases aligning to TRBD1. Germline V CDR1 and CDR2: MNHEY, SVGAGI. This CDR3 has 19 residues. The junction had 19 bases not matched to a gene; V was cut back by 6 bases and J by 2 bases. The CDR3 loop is CASSPRQGLASSHTDTQYF. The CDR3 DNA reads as TGTGCCAGCAGCCCCCGACAGGGGCTAGCAAGTTCCCACACAGATACGCAGTATTTT.

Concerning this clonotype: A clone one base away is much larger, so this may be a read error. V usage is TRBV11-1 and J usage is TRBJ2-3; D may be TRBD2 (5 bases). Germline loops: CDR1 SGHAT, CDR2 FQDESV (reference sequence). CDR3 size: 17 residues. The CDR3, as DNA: TGTGCCTGCAGCCGCCGGTCCGGACTGGGGTATGGAGATACGCAGTATTTT. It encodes CACSRRSGLGYGDTQYF.

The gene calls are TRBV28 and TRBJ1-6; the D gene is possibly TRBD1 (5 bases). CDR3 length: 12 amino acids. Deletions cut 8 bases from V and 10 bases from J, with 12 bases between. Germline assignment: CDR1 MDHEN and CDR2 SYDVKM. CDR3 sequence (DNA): TGTGCCAGCCGGGACCTCGAGTCACCCCTCCACTTT. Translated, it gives CASRDLESPLHF.